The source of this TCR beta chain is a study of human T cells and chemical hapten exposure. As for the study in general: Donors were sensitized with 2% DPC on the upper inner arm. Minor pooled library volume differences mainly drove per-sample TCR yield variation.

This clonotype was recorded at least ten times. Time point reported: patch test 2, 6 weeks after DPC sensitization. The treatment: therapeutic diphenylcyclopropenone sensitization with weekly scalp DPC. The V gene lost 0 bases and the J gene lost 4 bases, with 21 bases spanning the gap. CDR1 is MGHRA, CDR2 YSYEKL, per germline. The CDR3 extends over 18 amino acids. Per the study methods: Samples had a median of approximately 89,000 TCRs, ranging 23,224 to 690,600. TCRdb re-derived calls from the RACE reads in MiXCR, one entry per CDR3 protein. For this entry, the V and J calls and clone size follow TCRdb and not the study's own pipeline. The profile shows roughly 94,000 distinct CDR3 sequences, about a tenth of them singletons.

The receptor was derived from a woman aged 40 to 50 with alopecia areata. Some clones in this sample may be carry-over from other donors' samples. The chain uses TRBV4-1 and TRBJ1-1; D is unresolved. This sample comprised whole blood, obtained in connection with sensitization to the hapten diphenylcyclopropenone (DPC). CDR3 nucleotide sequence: TGCGCCAGCAGCCAAGATCCCGCTGGTGGAGGGTCATCCACTGAAGCTTTCTTT. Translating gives CASSQDPAGGGSSTEAFF.